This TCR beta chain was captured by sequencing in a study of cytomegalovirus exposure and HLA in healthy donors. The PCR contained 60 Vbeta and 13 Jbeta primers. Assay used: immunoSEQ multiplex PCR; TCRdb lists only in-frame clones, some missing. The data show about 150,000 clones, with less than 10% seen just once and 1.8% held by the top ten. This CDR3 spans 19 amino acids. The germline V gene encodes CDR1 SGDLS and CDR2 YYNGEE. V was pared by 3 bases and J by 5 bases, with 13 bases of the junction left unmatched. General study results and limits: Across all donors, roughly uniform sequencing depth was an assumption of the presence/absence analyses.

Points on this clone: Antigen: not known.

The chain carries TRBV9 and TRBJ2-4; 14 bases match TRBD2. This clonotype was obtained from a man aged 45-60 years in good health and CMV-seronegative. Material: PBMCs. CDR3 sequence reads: CASSARSGTSGREQNIQYF. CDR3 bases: TGTGCCAGCAGCGCCCGGTCCGGGACTAGCGGGAGAGAGCAAAACATTCAGTACTTC.